This section outlines one TCR beta chain sequence together with its context. The antigen is unknown. The CDR3 is 13 residues long. Germline V gene sequence: CDR1 SGHRS, CDR2 YFSETQ. V lost 4 bases to trimming and J lost 6 bases, with 13 bases between them. The sample is drawn from a study of T cell responses to AZD1222 COVID-19 vaccine. General study findings and limits: After two AZD1222 doses, spike-specific TCR breadth and depth rose versus day 0. Close to half of all spike-specific TCRs reportedly target regions of the variants that are unmutated.

Measured with immunoSEQ multiplex PCR; TCRdb has only the in-frame clones, and not every one. The profile shows about 190,000 clones, 90% to 95% of them singletons. This TCR was recovered from an adult who received the MenACWY meningococcal vaccine as a control. The sample was peripheral blood, taken 28 days after the second dose of the MenACWY control vaccine. V usage is TRBV5-1 and J usage is TRBJ1-1; the D gene is possibly TRBD1 (5 bases). The CDR3 DNA sequence: TGCGCCAGCAGCCTCACGGGAGGGGCTGAAGCTTTCTTT. Amino acid sequence: CASSLTGGAEAFF.